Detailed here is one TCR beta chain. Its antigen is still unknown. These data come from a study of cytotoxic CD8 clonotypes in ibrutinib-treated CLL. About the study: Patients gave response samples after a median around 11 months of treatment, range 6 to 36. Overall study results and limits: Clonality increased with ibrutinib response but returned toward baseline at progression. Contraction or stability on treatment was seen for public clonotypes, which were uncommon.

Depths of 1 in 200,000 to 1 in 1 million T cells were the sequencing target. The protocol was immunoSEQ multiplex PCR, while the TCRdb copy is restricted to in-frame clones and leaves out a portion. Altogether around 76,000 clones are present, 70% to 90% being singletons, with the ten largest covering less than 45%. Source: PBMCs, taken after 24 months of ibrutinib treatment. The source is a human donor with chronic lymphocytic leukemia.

For the CDR3, the DNA is TGTGCCAGCAGCACACAGGACAGGGCTCATGGCTACACCTTC. This translates into CASSTQDRAHGYTF. J is TRBJ1-2 and V is TRBV5-4; 8 bases fit TRBD1. The CDR3 length is 14 residues. Losses at the gene ends were 4 bases for V and 6 bases for J; bases not matched to a gene: 8. Germline V gene lookup returns CDR1 SGHNT and CDR2 YYREEE (reference sequence).